One sample yielded the 27 T cell receptor beta chains listed below, sequenced in a study of response to subunit inactivated influenza vaccine. One entry per CDR3 protein results from TCRdb running MiXCR on the RT-PCR reads. The sample yields a few hundred thousand distinct CDR3 sequences, about a fifth seen once. Sequencing was performed on PBMCs from blood, taken less than 22 months after vaccination. These receptors originate from a man between 50 and 70 years old who received an inactivated influenza vaccine.

This clonotype appeared a few times. This chain joins TRBV10-3 and TRBJ1-5; D might be TRBD1 (6 bases). The CDR3 length is 14 residues. Trimming shortened V by 2 bases and J by 6 bases, and 11 bases separated the two germline ends. Germline CDR1 and CDR2: ENHRY and SYGVKD. CDR3 loop: CAISETGQGQPQHF. CDR3 coding DNA: TGTGCCATCAGTGAGACAGGGCAGGGTCAGCCCCAGCATTTT.

The chain couples TRBV6-2 or TRBV6-3 to TRBJ1-5; D gene uncertain. V was shortened by 0 bases and J by 6 bases, with 9 bases between the two germline ends. CDR1 is MNHEY, CDR2 SVGEGT, per germline. There are 14 residues in the CDR3. This chain's CDR3 is CASSYSVRGQPQHF. As DNA, the CDR3 is TGTGCCAGCAGTTACTCGGTCCGGGGTCAGCCCCAGCATTTT.

Only a few counts were recorded for this clonotype. This chain uses TRBV20-1 with TRBJ1-2; D is uncertain. Trimming shortened V by 0 bases and J by 8 bases, and 10 bases separated the two germline ends. This CDR3 is 12 amino acids long. Germline CDR1 is DFQATT and CDR2 is SNEGSKA (reference sequence). The CDR3, as DNA: TGCAGTGCTAGAGATTCACCACGCGGCTACACCTTC. Residues: CSARDSPRGYTF.

V usage is TRBV7-9 and J usage is TRBJ1-6, with D hard to call. Per germline, CDR1 SEHNR and CDR2 FQNEAQ (reference sequence). This CDR3 region has 13 residues. V was pared by 7 bases and J by 7 bases, with 11 bases between. The CDR3 protein is CASTPVGNSPLHF. DNA of the CDR3: TGTGCCAGCACCCCAGTGGGAAATTCACCCCTCCACTTT.

The rearrangement joins TRBV6-2 or TRBV6-3 to TRBJ1-1; 8 nucleotides agree with TRBD1. V shed 5 bases, J shed 1 base, and the junction held 3 bases outside the gene matches. The CDR3 sequence is 14 residues long. CDR1 is MNHEY and CDR2 is SVGEGT in the germline V gene. CDR3 region: CASSRDRKNTEAFF. The CDR3 region has the DNA TGTGCCAGCAGTCGGGACAGGAAGAACACTGAAGCTTTCTTT.

This clonotype has ten or more counts. The DNA for the CDR3 is TGTGCCAGCAGAGGGGACAGAACTAACTATGGCTACACCTTC. Residues: CASRGDRTNYGYTF. The V and J genes are TRBV2 and TRBJ1-2, with 7 bases aligning to TRBD1. The CDR3 consists of 14 residues. Germline lookup yields CDR1 SNHLY and CDR2 FYNNEI. V lost 6 bases, J lost 0 bases, and 4 bases stayed unmatched.

This clonotype was seen more than once but under ten times. The CDR3 here is CASSRSGFGDEQYF. In DNA form, the CDR3 reads TGTGCCAGCAGTCGTAGTGGATTCGGGGACGAGCAGTACTTC. The V gene is TRBV7-9, the J gene TRBJ2-7, with D tentatively TRBD2 (5 bases). V was trimmed by 6 bases and J by 5 bases, leaving 17 bases between them. The CDR3 is made up of 14 amino acids. CDR1 is SEHNR and CDR2 is FQNEAQ in the germline V gene (reference sequence).

This clonotype was observed a few times. This sequence joins TRBV15 and TRBJ1-6; no clear D gene. Trimming removed 0 bases from V and 9 bases from J, with 9 bases in between. Germline V CDR1 and CDR2: LNHNV, YYDKDF (reference sequence). The CDR3 contains 14 residues. Here the CDR3 reads CATSRDEVSSPLHF. The CDR3 nucleotides read TGTGCCACCAGCAGAGACGAGGTTTCTTCACCCCTCCACTTT. Full variable domain (rest looked up from reference TRBV15 and TRBJ1-6): DAMVIQNPRYQVTQFGKPVTLSCSQTLNHNVMYWYQQKSSQAPKLLFHYYDKDFNNEADTPDNFQSRRPNTSFCFLDIRSPGLGDTAMYLCATSRDEVSSPLHFGNGTRLTVT.

CDR3 sequence reads: CSARDFAGATDTQYF. The DNA for the CDR3 is TGCAGTGCTAGAGATTTCGCGGGAGCGACAGATACGCAGTATTTT. The rearrangement joins TRBV20-1 to TRBJ2-3, with TRBD2 identical over 7 bases. This CDR3 has 15 amino acids. CDR1 is DFQATT, CDR2 SNEGSKA, per germline (reference sequence). V was pared by 0 bases and J by 3 bases, with 6 bases of the junction left unmatched.

This clonotype was seen a few times. DNA for the CDR3: TGTGCCAGCAGCTTAAAATCCCAAGCTAGCAGTGAGCAGTTCTTC. It encodes CASSLKSQASSEQFF. The chain joins TRBV7-9 to TRBJ2-1; possibly TRBD2 for D (5 bases). Per the germline V gene, CDR1 is SEHNR and CDR2 is FQNEAQ (reference sequence). CDR3 length: 15 amino acids. The germline V and J ends were trimmed by 2 bases and 9 bases, with 17 bases remaining between them.

This rearrangement joins TRBV5-1 to TRBJ2-3, with D perhaps matching TRBD2 (5 bases). Trimming took 2 bases from V and 2 from J, leaving 9 bases between them. From germline, CDR1 is SGHRS and CDR2 YFSETQ. The CDR3 is 14 residues long. The CDR3 DNA follows: TGCGCCAGCAGCTTAGAGGGCCCCACAGATACGCAGTATTTT. Amino acids: CASSLEGPTDTQYF.

V is TRBV20-1 and J is TRBJ2-5, with 7 bases that match TRBD2. The length of the CDR3 is 14 residues. Germline V gives CDR1 DFQATT, CDR2 SNEGSKA (reference sequence). With V trimmed by 6 bases and J by 4 bases, 11 bases remained unmatched. CDR3: CSAPVAGVPETQYF. The CDR3 nucleotides are TGCAGTGCACCCGTAGCGGGTGTCCCAGAGACCCAGTACTTC.

This chain uses TRBV5-1 with TRBJ2-5, with 8 bases aligning to TRBD2. Per the germline V gene, CDR1 is SGHRS and CDR2 is YFSETQ. This CDR3 has 15 amino acids. V shed 5 bases and J 5 bases; nucleotides not matched to a gene: 11. CDR3 DNA: TGCGCCAGCAGTCGTAGTAGCGGGGCCAGGGAGACCCAGTACTTC. Translation gives CASSRSSGARETQYF.

This clonotype was counted a few times. This chain uses TRBV29-1 with TRBJ1-1, with TRBD1 as a possible D gene (5 bases). This CDR3 spans 14 amino acids. With 1 base removed from V and 5 bases from J, the gap between germline ends came to 14 bases. Germline V lookup: CDR1 SQVTM, CDR2 ANQGSEA. This CDR3 is CSVEVSRGKTEAFF. The CDR3 DNA is TGCAGCGTTGAAGTCTCTAGGGGCAAGACTGAAGCTTTCTTT.

The chain combines TRBV29-1 with TRBJ2-7, with TRBD1 matching over 8 bases. With 2 bases clipped from V and 3 bases from J, the junction kept 9 bases outside the gene matches. CDR3 length equals 15 residues. The germline gives CDR1 SQVTM, CDR2 ANQGSEA. The CDR3 nucleotides read TGCAGCGTTGAATGGGCGGACAGGGCCGACTACGAGCAGTACTTC. As protein: CSVEWADRADYEQYF.

The chain recombines TRBV20-1 with TRBJ1-4; perhaps TRBD1 as D (6 bases). Germline-derived CDR1 and CDR2 are DFQATT and SNEGSKA (reference sequence). V gave up 0 bases and J gave up 3 bases, with 14 bases separating them. The CDR3 runs 16 residues. The CDR3 here is CSARDGRQGPNEKLFF. The DNA of the CDR3 is TGCAGTGCTAGAGATGGGAGGCAGGGGCCTAATGAAAAACTGTTTTTT.

This chain uses TRBV11-2 with TRBJ2-5; 8 nucleotides agree with TRBD2. Trimming took 1 base from V and 5 from J; bases not matched to a gene: 9. Germline V CDR1 and CDR2: SGHAT, FQNNGV. The CDR3 length is 16 residues. In nucleotides, the CDR3 is TGTGCCAGCAGCTTAGTATCAAGCGGGAGTTGGGAGACCCAGTACTTC. Protein product: CASSLVSSGSWETQYF.

This clonotype was counted between two and nine times. This chain uses TRBV12-3 or TRBV12-4 with TRBJ1-1, with D perhaps TRBD1 (5 bases). The CDR3 spans 13 residues. Trimming stripped 0 bases from V and 6 bases from J, with 8 bases between. CDR3 residues: CASSLARVAEAFF. DNA for the CDR3: TGTGCCAGCAGTTTAGCCAGGGTGGCTGAAGCTTTCTTT.

This clonotype was seen at least ten times. The chain is built from TRBV6-1 and TRBJ1-6; unclear D gene. The CDR3 has 16 amino acids. In germline, CDR1 is MNHNS, CDR2 SASEGT. V shed 6 bases and J shed 0 bases, with 12 bases lying between them. The CDR3 spells CASRPFAVSYNSPLHF. The CDR3 DNA reads TGTGCCAGCAGACCCTTCGCAGTCTCCTATAATTCACCCCTCCACTTT.

The chain carries TRBV5-1 and TRBJ1-2; the D gene is possibly TRBD1 (5 bases). This CDR3 is 13 amino acids long. In germline, CDR1 is SGHRS, CDR2 YFSETQ. Trimming stripped 3 bases from V and 6 bases from J, with 12 bases between. CDR3 nucleotides: TGCGCCAGCAGCTCTAGGGGATTGAATGGCTACACCTTC. Its translation: CASSSRGLNGYTF.

This clonotype occurred many times. This rearrangement joins TRBV4-3 to TRBJ1-2; the match to TRBD1 covers 7 bases. Trimming cost V 2 bases and J 0 bases; bases outside gene matches: 0. The CDR3 spans 14 residues. CDR1 LGHNA and CDR2 YSLEER come from the germline V gene. CDR3 amino acids: CASSQTGANYGYTF. In DNA, the CDR3 is TGCGCCAGCAGCCAAACAGGGGCTAACTATGGCTACACCTTC.

This clonotype occurred a few times. This rearrangement joins TRBV4-1 to TRBJ2-7; D is undetermined. The CDR3 has 16 amino acids. CDR1 and CDR2 (germline): MGHRA, YSYEKL. V lost 1 base to trimming and J lost 7 bases, with 20 bases between them. In nucleotides, the CDR3 is TGCGCCAGCAGCCAAGTAATGGGCCTGGGTCGCGCTGAGCAGTACTTC. Amino acid sequence: CASSQVMGLGRAEQYF.

Concerning this clonotype itself: At one end, the junction sequence differs from germline, possibly due to a read error. This sequence joins TRBV20-1 and TRBJ1-1; D gene ambiguous. The CDR3 is made up of 11 amino acids. CDR1 is DFQATT and CDR2 is SNEGSKA in the germline V gene (reference sequence). The CDR3 bases are TGCAGTGTCTACGGGGTTACTGAAGCCTTCTTT. Amino acid sequence: CSVYGVTEAFF.

The CDR3 nucleotides read TGTGCCAGCAGTTACACCAACAGGGGGCTCCTTCTAGCTAACTATGGCTACACCTTC. Translation gives CASSYTNRGLLLANYGYTF. The V and J genes are TRBV6-5 and TRBJ1-2; 9 nucleotides align to TRBD1. The germline V gene encodes CDR1 MNHEY and CDR2 SVGAGI. V lost 2 bases to trimming and J lost 0 bases; unmatched junction nucleotides: 13. There are 19 residues in the CDR3.

The rearrangement joins TRBV12-3 or TRBV12-4 to TRBJ1-2; D perhaps matches TRBD1 (6 bases). The CDR3 runs 13 residues. V was clipped by 7 bases and J by 3 bases, with 12 bases between them. CDR3 loop: CASTGGADYGYTF. The CDR3 DNA reads TGTGCCAGCACGGGGGGCGCGGACTATGGCTACACCTTC.

Ten or more counts support this clonotype. This chain links TRBV3-1 with TRBJ2-4; TRBD2 might be the D (5 bases). Germline assignment: CDR1 LGHDT and CDR2 YNNKEL (reference sequence). The CDR3 sequence is 15 residues long. V was clipped by 1 base and J by 0 bases, with 7 bases between them. The CDR3 region is CASSQGGLAKNIQYF. CDR3 coding DNA: TGTGCCAGCAGCCAAGGCGGGTTAGCCAAAAACATTCAGTACTTC.

In this sample, this clonotype turned up once. V gene TRBV10-3 combines with J gene TRBJ1-5; D possibly corresponds to TRBD1 (5 bases). V dropped 0 bases and J dropped 2 bases, with 5 bases sitting between them. Looked up from germline, CDR1 is ENHRY and CDR2 is SYGVKD. The CDR3 totals 14 residues. CDR3 residues: CAISESTGNQPQHF. Here the CDR3 DNA reads TGTGCCATCAGTGAGTCGACAGGCAATCAGCCCCAGCATTTT.